The rows below give T cell receptor beta chains drawn from one sample of a study of cytomegalovirus exposure and HLA in healthy donors. Sequencing was performed with immunoSEQ multiplex PCR; in TCRdb, only in-frame clones are kept and a portion is missing. Of roughly 160,000 clones detected, around 73% appear once; the ten largest clones hold roughly 5.4%. The sample comprised PBMCs. The receptors here all came from a woman between 18 and 29 years old in good health and CMV-seropositive. CDR3s include the opening cysteine and the closing phenylalanine or tryptophan. A D gene is named only where the DNA matches it firmly. The size entry is marked missing in some rows and otherwise reads once, few, many or a size class.

CDR3 DNA | CDR3 protein | D gene | J gene | V gene | clone size
TGTGCCAGCAGTGACCCCCGGGGTGGGAATGAAAAACTGTTTTTT | CASSDPRGGNEKLFF | NA | TRBJ1-4 | TRBV27 | NA
TGTGCCAGTAGTGGGAGAAGACAGGGCTCTAGCACAGATACGCAGTATTTT | CASSGRRQGSSTDTQYF | TRBD1 | TRBJ2-3 | TRBV19 | NA
TGTGCCAGCAGCTACTCCTACGAGCAGTACTTC | CASSYSYEQYF | NA | TRBJ2-7 | TRBV2 | NA
TGTGCCAGCAGTTACTCAAGGGGCGTTGCCCAGTACTTC | CASSYSRGVAQYF | NA | TRBJ2-5 | TRBV6-6 | NA
TGTGCCAGCGAGGACAGGGACAAAAACATTCAGTACTTC | CASEDRDKNIQYF | TRBD1 | TRBJ2-4 | TRBV28 | NA
TGTGCCACCAGCTCCGGTAGGTTACAGCGGGGGAGGTGTGAGCAGTTCTTC | CATSSGRLQRGRCEQFF | TRBD2 | TRBJ2-1 | TRBV15 | NA
TGTGCCAGCAGCTTAGGGACAGTATATGGCTACACCTTC | CASSLGTVYGYTF | TRBD1 | TRBJ1-2 | TRBV5-6 | once
TGCGCCAGCAGCTTGGGATCTGGGGAGTTCTACGAGCAGTACTTC | CASSLGSGEFYEQYF | NA | TRBJ2-7 | TRBV5-1 | few
TGCGCCAGCAGCCAAGATCGAGGGTCGGCAGATACGCAGTATTTT | CASSQDRGSADTQYF | NA | TRBJ2-3 | TRBV4-1 | NA
TGTGCCAGCAGTCCGGGGGGCTCCTCCTACGAGCAGTACTTC | CASSPGGSSYEQYF | NA | TRBJ2-7 | TRBV7-2 | NA
TGTGCCATCCTGCCCACAGGGAAACCCACAGATACGCAGTATTTT | CAILPTGKPTDTQYF | NA | TRBJ2-3 | TRBV10-3 | NA
TGCGCCAGCAGCCAAGAGCAGTGGGCCCAAGAGACCCAGTACTTC | CASSQEQWAQETQYF | NA | TRBJ2-5 | TRBV4-3 | once
TGTGCCAGCAGCTCAGGACTAGCGGGGTTTACGCAGTATTTT | CASSSGLAGFTQYF | TRBD2 | TRBJ2-3 | TRBV7-2 | NA
TGTGCCAGCAGCTTAGAGGCAGGGCACGAGCAGTACTTC | CASSLEAGHEQYF | NA | TRBJ2-7 | TRBV7-6 | NA
TGTGCCTGGATTGCGGGGTTTAACACTGAAGCTTTCTTT | CAWIAGFNTEAFF | NA | TRBJ1-1 | TRBV30 | once
TGTGCCAGCAGTGAACTCACTGAAGCTTTCTTT | CASSELTEAFF | NA | TRBJ1-1 | TRBV2 | NA
TGTGCCAGCAGACAGGGGCCTAATGAAAAACTGTTTTTT | CASRQGPNEKLFF | TRBD1 | TRBJ1-4 | TRBV28 | NA
TGTGCCAGCAGTGAGCGGGGGGGAGCTACGCAGTATTTT | CASSERGGATQYF | TRBD2 | TRBJ2-3 | TRBV6-1 | NA
TGTGCCAGCAGCTTAAGCCGTAGCTACAATGAGCAGTTCTTC | CASSLSRSYNEQFF | NA | TRBJ2-1 | TRBV7-9 | NA
TGTGCCAATACTCCGGGGGCTGGGGCCAACGTCCTGACTTTC | CANTPGAGANVLTF | NA | TRBJ2-6 | TRBV6-4 | NA
TGTGCCAGCTCACCACAGGTGGGACTAGCGGGGACAATGGGCCAGTACTTC | CASSPQVGLAGTMGQYF | TRBD2 | TRBJ2-7 | TRBV18 | NA
TGCGCCAGCAGGCTCCCCGGGGGAGATACGCAGTATTTT | CASRLPGGDTQYF | NA | TRBJ2-3 | TRBV5-1 | NA
TGTGCCAGCTCACCCGACGCCCAGGGGGCGGCTGGCTACACCTTC | CASSPDAQGAAGYTF | TRBD1 | TRBJ1-2 | TRBV18 | NA
TGTGCCAGCTCAGGCGACAGGGGGAGAGGAGCTAACTATGGCTACACCTTC | CASSGDRGRGANYGYTF | TRBD1 | TRBJ1-2 | TRBV18 | NA
TGTGCCAGCAGCGTTACTAGCGGGGTAACATATGAGCAGTTCTTC | CASSVTSGVTYEQFF | TRBD2 | TRBJ2-1 | TRBV5-6 | once
TGCAGCGTTGATTATTCCTACTCCTACAATGAGCAGTTCTTC | CSVDYSYSYNEQFF | NA | TRBJ2-1 | TRBV29-1 | NA
TGTGCCAGCAGTTCAGGGGTGGTCGATGCAGATACGCAGTATTTT | CASSSGVVDADTQYF | NA | TRBJ2-3 | TRBV2 | NA
TGTGCCAGCAGCTCACGGCGGCTAGCGGGGGGTAGCGGGGAGCTGTTTTTT | CASSSRRLAGGSGELFF | TRBD2 | TRBJ2-2 | TRBV7-2 | NA
TGTGCCGGAATGACAGGTGAGTGGAGTACTGAAGCTTTCTTT | CAGMTGEWSTEAFF | NA | TRBJ1-1 | TRBV6-5 | NA
TGTTCCAGCAGCTTAGTCCCCACTAACTATGGCTACACCTTC | CSSSLVPTNYGYTF | NA | TRBJ1-2 | TRBV7-9 | once
TGTGCCAGCAGTGATCAGGGGGCGAAGCTTGGCTACACCTTC | CASSDQGAKLGYTF | TRBD1 | TRBJ1-2 | TRBV2 | once
TGTGCCAGCAGTGCTCCCGCAGGGGGAAAAGAGACCCAGTACTTC | CASSAPAGGKETQYF | TRBD1 | TRBJ2-5 | TRBV2 | NA